This T cell receptor beta chain emerged from a study of blood T cell repertoires in COVID-19. Here immunoSEQ multiplex PCR was the method, and the copy in TCRdb shows in-frame clones only, minus some. This table has 200,000 to 250,000 clones, approximately 86% appearing once. The germline CDR1 and CDR2 sequences are MGHRA and YSYEKL. Trimming stripped 0 bases from V and 2 bases from J, with 7 bases between. This CDR3 contains 15 residues. The gene calls are TRBV4-1 and TRBJ2-2; D is undetermined. The TCR comes from a man aged 55 to 70 with acute or convalescent COVID-19. Source material: peripheral blood. CDR3 sequence reads: CASSQEPRNTGELFF. Here the CDR3 DNA reads TGCGCCAGCAGCCAAGAGCCCAGAAACACCGGGGAGCTGTTTTTT.